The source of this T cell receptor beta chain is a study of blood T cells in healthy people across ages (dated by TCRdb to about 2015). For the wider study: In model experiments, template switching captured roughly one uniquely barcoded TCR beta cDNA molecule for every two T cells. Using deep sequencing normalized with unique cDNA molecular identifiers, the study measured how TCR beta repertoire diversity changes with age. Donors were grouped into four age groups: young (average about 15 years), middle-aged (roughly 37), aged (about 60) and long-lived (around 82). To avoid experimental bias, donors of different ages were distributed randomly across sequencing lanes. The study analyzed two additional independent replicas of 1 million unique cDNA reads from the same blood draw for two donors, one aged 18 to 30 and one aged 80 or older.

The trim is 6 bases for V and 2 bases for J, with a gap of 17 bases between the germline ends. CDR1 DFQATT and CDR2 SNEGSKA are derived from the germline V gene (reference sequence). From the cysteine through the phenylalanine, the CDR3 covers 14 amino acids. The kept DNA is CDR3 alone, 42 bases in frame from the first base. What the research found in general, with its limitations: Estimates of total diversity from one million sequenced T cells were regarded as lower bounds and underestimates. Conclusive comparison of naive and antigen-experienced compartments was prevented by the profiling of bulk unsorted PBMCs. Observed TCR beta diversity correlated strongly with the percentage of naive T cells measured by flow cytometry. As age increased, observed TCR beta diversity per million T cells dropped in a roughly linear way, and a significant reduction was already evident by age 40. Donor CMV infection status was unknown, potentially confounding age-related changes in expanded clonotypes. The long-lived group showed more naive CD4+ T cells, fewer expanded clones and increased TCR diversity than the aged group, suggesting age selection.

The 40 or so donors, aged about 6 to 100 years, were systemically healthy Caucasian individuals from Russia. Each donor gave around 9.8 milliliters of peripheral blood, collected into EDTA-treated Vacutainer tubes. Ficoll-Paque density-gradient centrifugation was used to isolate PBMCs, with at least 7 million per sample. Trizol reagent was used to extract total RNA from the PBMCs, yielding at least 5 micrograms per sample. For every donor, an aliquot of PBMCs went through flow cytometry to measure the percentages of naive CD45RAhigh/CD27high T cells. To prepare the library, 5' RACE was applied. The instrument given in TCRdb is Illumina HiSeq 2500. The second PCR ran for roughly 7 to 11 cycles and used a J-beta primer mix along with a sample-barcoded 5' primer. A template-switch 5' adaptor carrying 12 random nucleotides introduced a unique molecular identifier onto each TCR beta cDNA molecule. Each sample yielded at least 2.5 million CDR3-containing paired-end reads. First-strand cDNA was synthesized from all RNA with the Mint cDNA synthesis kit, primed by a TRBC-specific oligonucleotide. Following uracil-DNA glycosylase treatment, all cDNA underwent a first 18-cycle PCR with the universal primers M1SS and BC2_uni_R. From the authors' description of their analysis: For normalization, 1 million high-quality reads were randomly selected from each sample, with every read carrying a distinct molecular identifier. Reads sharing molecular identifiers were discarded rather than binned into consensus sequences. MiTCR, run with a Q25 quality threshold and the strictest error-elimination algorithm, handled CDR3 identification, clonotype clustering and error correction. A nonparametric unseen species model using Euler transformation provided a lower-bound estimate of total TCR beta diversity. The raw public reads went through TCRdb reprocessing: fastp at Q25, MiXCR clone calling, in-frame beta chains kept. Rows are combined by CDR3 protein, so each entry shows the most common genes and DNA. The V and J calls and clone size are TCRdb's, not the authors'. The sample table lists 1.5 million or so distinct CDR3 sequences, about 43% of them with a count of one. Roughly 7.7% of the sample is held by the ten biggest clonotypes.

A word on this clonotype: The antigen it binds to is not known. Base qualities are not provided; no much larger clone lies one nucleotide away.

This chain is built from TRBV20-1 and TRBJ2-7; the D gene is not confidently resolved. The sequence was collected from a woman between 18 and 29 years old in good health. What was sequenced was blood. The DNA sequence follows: TGCAGTGCCCAAACTATCGGCTATCCCTACGAGCAGTACTTC. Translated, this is CSAQTIGYPYEQYF.